The 19 T cell receptor beta chains in this list originate from one sample, sequenced in a study of cytomegalovirus exposure and HLA in healthy donors. PCR was performed using 60 Vbeta and 13 Jbeta primers. Generated by immunoSEQ multiplex PCR, the TCRdb table keeps only in-frame clones and is missing some. The sample lists more than 120,000 clones, 82% occurring once. The specimen sequenced was PBMCs. These receptor sequences come from a male donor in good health and CMV-seronegative.

The chain recombines TRBV28 with TRBJ1-2; D is possibly TRBD1 (5 bases). CDR1 is MDHEN, CDR2 SYDVKM, per germline. This CDR3 has 16 residues. Trimming took off 0 bases at V and 1 base at J, with 12 bases between the two ends. The CDR3 loop is CASSLWEKQDNYGYTF. CDR3 nucleotides: TGTGCCAGCAGTTTATGGGAAAAACAGGATAACTATGGCTACACCTTC.

The chain links TRBV29-1 to TRBJ2-1; D possibly corresponds to TRBD2 (5 bases). Germline values: CDR1 SQVTM, CDR2 ANQGSEA. The CDR3 sequence is 12 residues long. V gave up 4 bases and J gave up 1 base, with 5 bases separating them. CDR3 region: CSVGRSYNEQFF. The CDR3, as DNA: TGCAGCGTTGGGAGGTCCTACAATGAGCAGTTCTTC.

V and J are TRBV6-7 and TRBJ2-2, with 12 bases lining up with TRBD1. TRBV6-7 qualifies as an ORF whose function is uncertain. V shed 5 bases and J 1 base; nucleotides not matched to a gene: 14. The CDR3 runs to 20 residues. CDR3 coding DNA: TGTGCCAGCAGTACACCGGGACAGGGGGCCCCCCTTTTGAACACCGGGGAGCTGTTTTTT. The encoded protein is CASSTPGQGAPLLNTGELFF.

This CDR3 reads CASSTGDTQYF. The CDR3 region has the DNA TGTGCCAGCAGTACAGGAGATACGCAGTATTTT. V usage is TRBV27 and J usage is TRBJ2-3; D possibly corresponds to TRBD1 (5 bases). The V gene's germline CDR1 is MNHEY and CDR2 SMNVEV (reference sequence). The length of the CDR3 is 11 residues. V was trimmed by 5 bases and J by 5 bases, leaving 5 bases between them.

V and J are TRBV6-5 and TRBJ2-5, with 7 bases lining up with TRBD1. The CDR3 is 12 amino acids. After removal of 8 bases from V and 5 bases from J, the junction contained 5 bases not matched to a gene. Germline V lookup: CDR1 MNHEY, CDR2 SVGAGI. The CDR3 sequence is CASQTGWETQYF. For the CDR3, the DNA is TGTGCCAGCCAGACAGGGTGGGAGACCCAGTACTTC.

V is TRBV2 and J is TRBJ1-1; D is possibly TRBD1 (6 bases). V lost 0 bases, J lost 5 bases, and 22 bases lay in between. CDR3 length: 18 residues. Germline V gives CDR1 SNHLY, CDR2 FYNNEI. CDR3: CASSEAQGLREGGTEAFF. The CDR3 DNA reads TGTGCCAGCAGTGAAGCGCAAGGGTTGAGGGAGGGGGGGACTGAAGCTTTCTTT. Together with reference TRBV2 and TRBJ1-1, the CDR3 gives the full variable domain: EPEVTQTPSHQVTQMGQEVILRCVPISNHLYFYWYRQILGQKVEFLVSFYNNEISEKSEIFDDQFSVERPDGSNFTLKIRSTKLEDSAMYFCASSEAQGLREGGTEAFFGQGTRLTVV.

The V and J genes are TRBV27 and TRBJ2-7, with TRBD1 as a possible D gene (5 bases). The CDR3 has 13 residues. CDR1 and CDR2 (germline): MNHEY, SMNVEV (reference sequence). Trimming took 3 bases from V and 3 from J, leaving 9 bases between them. The CDR3, as DNA: TGTGCCAGCAGTTTGGGCAGGGACTACGAGCAGTACTTC. Its translation is CASSLGRDYEQYF.

This clone was seen only a few times. The rearrangement uses TRBV6-5 and TRBJ2-7, with D uncertain. Germline V gene data show CDR1 as MNHEY and CDR2 as SVGAGI. Deletions cut 2 bases from V and 0 bases from J, with 8 bases between. The CDR3 runs 14 residues. The CDR3 sequence: CASSYERSSYEQYF. The CDR3, as DNA: TGTGCCAGCAGTTACGAGCGCAGCTCCTACGAGCAGTACTTC.

J is TRBJ2-7 and V is TRBV4-1; 7 bases map to TRBD2. Germline V gene data show CDR1 as MGHRA and CDR2 as YSYEKL. CDR3 length: 16 residues. Trimming cost V 4 bases and J 0 bases; bases outside gene matches: 9. CDR3 coding DNA: TGCGCCAGCAGCCCGGGAGGCCTAGGGAGCTCCTACGAGCAGTACTTC. Translated, it gives CASSPGGLGSSYEQYF.

This sequence joins TRBV2 and TRBJ2-3; a possible D gene is TRBD1 (7 bases). This CDR3 region has 14 residues. The germline gives CDR1 SNHLY, CDR2 FYNNEI. Trimming took off 6 bases at V and 4 bases at J, with 14 bases between the two ends. The CDR3: CASSQGEVPDTQYF. CDR3 DNA: TGTGCCAGCAGCCAGGGGGAGGTCCCAGATACGCAGTATTTT.

This clone appeared once. The chain combines TRBV5-6 with TRBJ2-1; 8 positions match TRBD1. J was trimmed by 10 bases and V by 0 bases; bases with no gene match: 3. There are 13 residues in the CDR3. CDR1 is SGHDT and CDR2 is YYEEEE in the germline V gene. The CDR3 DNA reads as TGTGCCAGCAGCTTGGAGGACAGGGAAGAGCAGTTCTTC. Translation gives CASSLEDREEQFF.

This chain links TRBV6-5 with TRBJ1-2; D is unresolved. Deletions cut 8 bases from V and 4 bases from J, with 5 bases between. The length of the CDR3 is 10 residues. Germline CDR1 reads MNHEY; CDR2 reads SVGAGI. Here the CDR3 reads CASYSYGYTF. CDR3 nucleotides: TGTGCCAGCTACAGCTATGGCTACACCTTC.

This clone was detected once. This chain uses TRBV19 with TRBJ2-7, with D possibly matching TRBD2 (5 bases). Trimming took 3 bases from V and 4 from J, leaving 13 bases between them. The germline V gene has CDR1 LNHDA and CDR2 SQIVND (reference sequence). This CDR3 contains 14 residues. CDR3 coding DNA: TGTGCCAGTAGTATCGTTCCGGGGTCGTACGAGCAGTACTTC. This gives the protein CASSIVPGSYEQYF.

The CDR3 DNA reads TGTGCCAGCAGTTTGGTGAGACAGGCTAGCACAGATACGCAGTATTTT. Translation: CASSLVRQASTDTQYF. The chain combines TRBV28 with TRBJ2-3, with a possible D match to TRBD1 (6 bases). The CDR3 length is 16 residues. V lost 3 bases and J lost 0, with 13 bases in between. The germline V gene has CDR1 MDHEN and CDR2 SYDVKM.

This sequence joins TRBV27 and TRBJ2-3; the match to TRBD2 covers 10 bases. Germline CDR1 reads MNHEY; CDR2 reads SMNVEV (reference sequence). The length of the CDR3 is 18 residues. Trimming at V came to 3 bases and at J to 1 base, leaving 10 bases not matched to a gene. CDR3 sequence: CASSFQAPSGSGTDTQYF. The CDR3 region has the DNA TGTGCCAGCAGTTTCCAAGCTCCTAGCGGGAGTGGCACAGATACGCAGTATTTT.

The chain links TRBV27 to TRBJ1-1, with 7 bases fitting TRBD1. Trimming took 0 bases from V and 5 from J; bases not matched to a gene: 3. Looked up from germline, CDR1 is MNHEY and CDR2 is SMNVEV (reference sequence). CDR3 size: 14 residues. In DNA form, the CDR3 reads TGTGCCAGCAGTTTATCACAGGGGTGGACTGAAGCTTTCTTT. This translates into CASSLSQGWTEAFF.

V usage is TRBV29-1 and J usage is TRBJ2-5, with D unclear. This CDR3 has 13 amino acids. Trimming took 3 bases from V and 7 from J, leaving 15 bases between them. Germline V gene data show CDR1 as SQVTM and CDR2 as ANQGSEA. The DNA for the CDR3 is TGCAGCGTTGAGCCTGGCCCGGAGATGACCCAGTACTTC. Protein: CSVEPGPEMTQYF. Full variable domain (outside the CDR3, taken from reference TRBV29-1 and TRBJ2-5): SAVISQKPSRDICQRGTSLTIQCQVDSQVTMMFWYRQQPGQSLTLIATANQGSEATYESGFVIDKFPISRPNLTFSTLTVSNMSPEDSSIYLCSVEPGPEMTQYFGPGTRLLVL.

The chain carries TRBV29-1 and TRBJ2-5, with a tentative D call TRBD1 (5 bases). The DNA end favors TRBJ2-7, so the J call may be wrong. The CDR3 sequence is 13 residues long. Germline V gives CDR1 SQVTM, CDR2 ANQGSEA. CDR3 DNA sequence: TGCAGCGGCTACCCAGACAGTACCTACGAGCAGTACTTC. As protein: CSGYPDSTYEQYF.

The chain joins TRBV5-6 to TRBJ1-1; weak D call: TRBD1 (5 bases). CDR1 SGHDT and CDR2 YYEEEE come from the germline V gene. V was clipped by 7 bases and J by 3 bases, with 13 bases between them. The CDR3 runs 13 residues. CDR3 residues: CASVIWGDTEAFF. CDR3 coding DNA: TGTGCCAGCGTGATCTGGGGGGACACTGAAGCTTTCTTT.